The sequence of this TCR beta chain was determined in a study of T cell responses to AZD1222 COVID-19 vaccine. Points from the study as a whole: A mostly white British donor set with more females was recruited, and clonal diversity was possibly underestimated.

Clones were read by immunoSEQ multiplex PCR, and TCRdb kept only the in-frame ones, dropping some. This sample has some 80,000 clones, with about 87% found just once. The V and J ends lost 2 bases and 3 bases respectively, with 11 bases between them. The CDR3 has 14 amino acids. The V gene's germline CDR1 is SGDLS and CDR2 YYNGEE. Note on this clone: What it binds is not known.

The clonotype was recovered from an adult in good health. The V call is TRBV9, the J call TRBJ1-2; D gene uncertain. Source: peripheral blood, taken on day 0 of AZD1222 vaccination. The CDR3 here is CASSVVSGDYGYTF. The CDR3 nucleotides read TGTGCCAGCAGCGTTGTGAGCGGTGACTATGGCTACACCTTC.